This entry lists 12 T cell receptor beta chains sequenced from one sample in a study of blood T cell repertoires in COVID-19. Sequencing used immunoSEQ multiplex PCR; TCRdb keeps in-frame clones, though not all of them. The sample consists of 200,000 to 250,000 clones, approximately 91% of them appearing once. The sample comprised peripheral blood. The origin of the receptors is a woman aged 40-49 years who had recovered from COVID-19.

The rearrangement uses TRBV9 and TRBJ1-2; 8 bases line up with TRBD1. V lost 2 bases and J lost 7; bases outside the gene matches: 10. Germline loops: CDR1 SGDLS, CDR2 YYNGEE. This CDR3 is built from 15 residues. CDR3 residues: CASSVAGGSMGGYTF. CDR3 DNA: TGTGCCAGCAGCGTCGCAGGGGGCTCGATGGGTGGCTACACCTTC. The full variable domain, with the rest looked up from reference TRBV9 and TRBJ1-2, is DSGVTQTPKHLITATGQRVTLRCSPRSGDLSVYWYQQSLDQGLQFLIQYYNGEERAKGNILERFSAQQFPDLHSELNLSSLELGDSALYFCASSVAGGSMGGYTFGSGTRLTVV.

The chain employs TRBV27 and TRBJ2-6, with unresolved D. Germline assignment: CDR1 MNHEY and CDR2 SMNVEV (reference sequence). Trimming left V 5 bases short and J 0 bases short, with 5 bases between. The CDR3 runs to 14 residues. The CDR3 DNA follows: TGTGCCAGCAGTGATAGCTCTGGGGCCAACGTCCTGACTTTC. This translates into CASSDSSGANVLTF.

The J gene is TRBJ2-7, the V gene TRBV11-2, with TRBD2 matching 11 bases. The CDR3 has 17 amino acids. Germline values: CDR1 SGHAT, CDR2 FQNNGV. The ends lost 2 bases at V and 1 base at J; junction bases unmatched: 7. CDR3 bases: TGTGCCAGCAGCTTAAGCATCGGACTAGCGGGTTCCTACGAGCAGTACTTC. Protein: CASSLSIGLAGSYEQYF.

This chain joins TRBV4-1 and TRBJ2-2; no firm D call. Trimming cost V 2 bases and J 4 bases, with 11 bases left between them. The CDR3 runs 15 residues. CDR1 and CDR2 (germline): MGHRA, YSYEKL. CDR3 amino acids: CASSQSVVPTGELFF. The CDR3, as DNA: TGCGCCAGCAGCCAATCGGTGGTTCCCACCGGGGAGCTGTTTTTT.

CDR3 nucleotide sequence: TGTGCCAGCAGCCACACAAGCTCTGGAAACACCATATATTTT. It yields the protein CASSHTSSGNTIYF. This chain links TRBV16 with TRBJ1-3; D gene unclear. There are 14 residues in the CDR3. Germline-derived CDR1 and CDR2 are KGHSY and FQNENV. V was clipped by 3 bases and J by 0 bases, with 6 bases between them.

This chain uses TRBV3-1 (or the pseudogene TRBV3-2) with TRBJ2-3; a weak D match, TRBD2 (6 bases). There are 14 residues in the CDR3. In germline, CDR1 is LGHDT, CDR2 YNNKEL (reference sequence). With 0 bases removed from V and 5 bases from J, the gap between germline ends came to 9 bases. The CDR3 nucleotides read TGTGCCAGCAGCCAAGAACTAGCTAGAGATACGCAGTATTTT. Protein: CASSQELARDTQYF.

CDR3 sequence (DNA): TGTGCCAGCAGCTTGCAGGGACAGCTTACGCAGTATTTT. Encoded protein: CASSLQGQLTQYF. The chain carries TRBV5-6 and TRBJ2-3; 7 bases agree with TRBD1. CDR1 and CDR2 from the germline V gene are SGHDT and YYEEEE. CDR3 length: 13 amino acids. Trimming at V came to 1 base and at J to 8 bases, leaving 4 bases not matched to a gene.

The CDR3 region has the DNA TGTGCCAGCCGGCTCAGGGATGCCACCGGGGAGCTGTTTTTT. This encodes CASRLRDATGELFF. This chain connects TRBV19 to TRBJ2-2; maybe TRBD1 (5 bases). Germline loops: CDR1 LNHDA, CDR2 SQIVND (reference sequence). Between the trimmed V and J ends, which lost 9 bases and 4 bases, there was a span of 15 bases. The CDR3 totals 14 residues.

The rearrangement joins TRBV18 to TRBJ2-7; D uncertain. The CDR3 has 15 amino acids. CDR1 and CDR2 (germline): KGHSH, LQKENI. The germline V and J ends were trimmed by 1 base and 0 bases, with 10 bases remaining between them. CDR3 loop: CASSPRLLDSYEQYF. In DNA, the CDR3 is TGTGCCAGCTCACCACGACTCTTAGACTCCTACGAGCAGTACTTC.

The CDR3 DNA follows: TGTGCCAGCAGTTTATATGATTTGGGGCCTGAAGCTTTCTTT. Translation: CASSLYDLGPEAFF. V usage is TRBV27 and J usage is TRBJ1-1, with a tentative D call TRBD1 (5 bases). V was cut by 1 base and J by 6 bases, with 12 bases left in between. CDR3 size: 14 residues. Germline CDR1 and CDR2: MNHEY and SMNVEV (reference sequence).

The J gene is TRBJ2-2, the V gene TRBV25-1, with a possible D match to TRBD2 (6 bases). From germline, CDR1 is MGHDK and CDR2 SYGVNS. The CDR3 is 15 residues long. Between the trimmed V and J ends, which lost 3 bases and 5 bases, there was a span of 13 bases. CDR3 sequence (DNA): TGTGCCAGCAGTGAGGGGTGGAGGGCGACCGGGGAGCTGTTTTTT. It codes for CASSEGWRATGELFF.

V is TRBV5-4 and J is TRBJ2-1, with no clear D. V was shortened by 0 bases and J by 6 bases, with 13 bases between the two germline ends. The V gene's germline CDR1 is SGHNT and CDR2 YYREEE (reference sequence). This CDR3 has 15 amino acids. The CDR3 loop reads CASSLDSLPANEQFF. The CDR3 DNA reads as TGTGCCAGCAGCTTGGATTCACTACCGGCCAATGAGCAGTTCTTC. Complete variable domain (other parts from reference TRBV5-4 and TRBJ2-1): ETGVTQSPTHLIKTRGQQVTLRCSSQSGHNTVSWYQQALGQGPQFIFQYYREEENGRGNFPPRFSGLQFPNYSSELNVNALELDDSALYLCASSLDSLPANEQFFGPGTRLTVL.